This TCR beta chain was found in a study of shared clonotypes between healthy human individuals. Only CD45RO-negative cells positively selected for CCR7 counted as naive CD8 cells, so terminally differentiated effector memory CD45RA+ cells were excluded. The healthy adult donors were HIV-negative and reported no recent acute infections or vaccinations. Study findings and constraints: Deeper or shallower sequencing was expected to change how clonotypes are shared among donors.

The assay used deep level. Replicate PCRs from sorted subsets contained about 200 ng DNA, which is 31,000 or so T cell genomes. Produced via immunoSEQ multiplex PCR; TCRdb's table is partial and in-frame only. Among around 1.9 million clones listed, roughly 95% were seen once. CDR3 length equals 13 residues. Trimming removed 1 base at V and 4 bases at J, with 5 bases between. Germline CDR1 reads SEHNR; CDR2 reads FQNEAQ (reference sequence). Of note for this clone: Its antigen is not identified. The same CDR3 can be traced to other DNA sequences in this sample.

The rearrangement joins TRBV7-9 to TRBJ1-5; D is ambiguous. Sequencing was done on a sample of naive CD8+ T cells from PBMCs. The receptor was isolated from a man in his late teens or twenties in good health. Some clones in this sample may be carry-over from other donors' samples. In DNA, the CDR3 is TGTGCCAGCAGCTTAGATGGTAATCAGCCCCAGCATTTT. It specifies CASSLDGNQPQHF.